The 6 T cell receptor beta chains in this list originate from one sample, sequenced in a study of blood T cell repertoires in COVID-19. TCRdb keeps only in-frame clones here, not all; method: immunoSEQ multiplex PCR. The sample carries about 160,000 clones, about 89% recorded once. Source material: peripheral blood. The origin of the receptors is a man in his 60s with acute or convalescent COVID-19.

The chain is built from TRBV7-9 and TRBJ1-5; D is undetermined. This CDR3 comprises 12 residues. The ends were cut back, 3 bases at V and 6 bases at J, with 6 bases in the middle. Germline values: CDR1 SEHNR, CDR2 FQNEAQ (reference sequence). CDR3 coding DNA: TGTGCCAGCAGCTTGGGCTCTCAGCCCCAGCATTTT. The encoded protein is CASSLGSQPQHF.

This clone occurred a few times. The gene calls are TRBV6-5 and TRBJ2-1; 9 bases align to TRBD1. The CDR3 runs to 15 residues. Germline V gene lookup returns CDR1 MNHEY and CDR2 SVGAGI. The ends lost 4 bases at V and 4 bases at J; junction bases unmatched: 5. The CDR3 region is CASSSGTGKYNEQFF. CDR3 sequence (DNA): TGTGCCAGCAGTTCCGGGACAGGGAAATACAATGAGCAGTTCTTC.

The chain joins TRBV5-5 to TRBJ2-7, with 7 bases identical to TRBD2. V shed 4 bases and J 6 bases; nucleotides not matched to a gene: 10. The CDR3 extends over 14 amino acids. Germline-derived CDR1 and CDR2 are SGHKS and YYEKEE (reference sequence). As DNA, the CDR3 is TGTGCCAGCAGCCCGGTCGGGGGGACGCCCGAGCAGTACTTC. This encodes CASSPVGGTPEQYF.

The chain couples TRBV19 to TRBJ2-7, with TRBD1 matching 10 bases. Unmatched junction bases numbered 8, after V lost 7 bases and J lost 5 bases. The length of the CDR3 is 14 residues. Per the germline V gene, CDR1 is LNHDA and CDR2 is SQIVND (reference sequence). In DNA form, the CDR3 reads TGTGCCAGTAACGATCCCGGGACAGGGGACGAGCAGTACTTC. This encodes CASNDPGTGDEQYF.

The V gene is TRBV29-1, the J gene TRBJ1-1; D might be TRBD1 (6 bases). Trimming removed 6 bases from V and 0 bases from J, with 17 bases in between. The germline CDR1 and CDR2 sequences are SQVTM and ANQGSEA. CDR3 length equals 15 residues. CDR3 coding DNA: TGCAGCGTCCGCGGGGGCCCCACGTTGAACACTGAAGCTTTCTTT. Amino acids: CSVRGGPTLNTEAFF.

The chain employs TRBV4-2 and TRBJ1-6, with 7 positions matching TRBD1. This CDR3 is built from 16 residues. V lost 0 bases, J lost 8 bases, and 7 bases stayed unmatched. CDR1 and CDR2 (germline): LGHNA, YNFKEQ. The CDR3 DNA reads as TGTGCCAGCAGCCAAGATCGACAGGGCATGGATTCACCCCTCCACTTT. It translates to CASSQDRQGMDSPLHF.